Listed below are T cell receptor beta chains from one sample, sequenced in a study of T cell responses to AZD1222 COVID-19 vaccine. Sequencing used immunoSEQ multiplex PCR; TCRdb keeps in-frame clones, though not all of them. The sample includes 50,000 to 65,000 clones, just over 90% of them seen just once. Here the sequenced sample was peripheral blood, taken 28 days after the second dose of the MenACWY control vaccine. The receptors were sampled from an adult who received the MenACWY meningococcal vaccine as a control. CDR3s include the opening cysteine and the closing phenylalanine or tryptophan. The order of the fields is D gene, V gene, clone size, J gene, CDR3 protein, CDR3 DNA. A D gene is named only where the DNA matches it firmly. Size tells how often a clone was seen (once, few, many) or the class of an expanded clone, and some rows leave it out.

D gene: TRBD2
V gene: TRBV28
clone size: once
J gene: TRBJ2-7
CDR3 protein: CASSFEREGSREQYF
CDR3 DNA: TGTGCCAGCAGTTTCGAGCGGGAGGGCTCGCGGGAGCAGTACTTC

D gene: TRBD2
V gene: TRBV18
clone size: .
J gene: TRBJ2-1
CDR3 protein: CASSPGGSSYNEQFF
CDR3 DNA: TGTGCCAGCTCACCGGGGGGGTCCTCCTACAATGAGCAGTTCTTC

D gene: .
V gene: TRBV6-2/TRBV6-3
clone size: .
J gene: TRBJ1-1
CDR3 protein: CASSYSTATNTEAFF
CDR3 DNA: TGTGCCAGCAGTTACTCGACGGCTACGAACACTGAAGCTTTCTTT

D gene: .
V gene: TRBV11-2
clone size: .
J gene: TRBJ2-5
CDR3 protein: CASRSVVGIEDQETQYF
CDR3 DNA: TGTGCCAGCAGGTCTGTGGTGGGGATAGAGGACCAAGAGACCCAGTACTTC

D gene: .
V gene: TRBV30
clone size: .
J gene: TRBJ2-3
CDR3 protein: CAVDTQYF
CDR3 DNA: TGTGCCGTGGATACGCAGTATTTT

D gene: .
V gene: TRBV4-1
clone size: .
J gene: TRBJ2-6
CDR3 protein: CASSQGHGANVLTF
CDR3 DNA: TGCGCCAGCAGCCAGGGGCATGGGGCCAACGTCCTGACTTTC

D gene: .
V gene: TRBV5-1
clone size: .
J gene: TRBJ2-7
CDR3 protein: CASSVDRSYEQYF
CDR3 DNA: TGCGCCAGCAGCGTCGACAGATCCTACGAGCAGTACTTC

D gene: TRBD1
V gene: TRBV19
clone size: once
J gene: TRBJ2-6
CDR3 protein: CASTYAGQGIPGANVLTF
CDR3 DNA: TGTGCCAGTACCTATGCGGGACAGGGAATCCCCGGGGCCAACGTCCTGACTTTC

D gene: TRBD2
V gene: TRBV27
clone size: .
J gene: TRBJ2-7
CDR3 protein: CASRKPGLAGPGDQYF
CDR3 DNA: TGTGCCAGCAGAAAACCGGGACTAGCGGGACCCGGGGATCAGTACTTC

D gene: .
V gene: TRBV6-1
clone size: .
J gene: TRBJ2-3
CDR3 protein: CASSEAGQGADTQYF
CDR3 DNA: TGTGCCAGCAGTGAAGCGGGGCAGGGCGCAGATACGCAGTATTTT

D gene: .
V gene: TRBV7-3
clone size: once
J gene: TRBJ2-5
CDR3 protein: CASSLTRRETQYF
CDR3 DNA: TGTGCCAGCAGCCTAACTCGGAGGGAGACCCAGTACTTC

D gene: .
V gene: TRBV7-2
clone size: .
J gene: TRBJ2-2
CDR3 protein: CASSLLGTGELFF
CDR3 DNA: TGTGCCAGCAGCTTACTGGGCACCGGGGAGCTGTTTTTT

D gene: .
V gene: TRBV6-1
clone size: once
J gene: TRBJ2-2
CDR3 protein: CASSEVDPGQIDTGELFF
CDR3 DNA: TGTGCCAGCAGTGAAGTGGATCCCGGACAGATAGACACCGGGGAGCTGTTTTTT

D gene: .
V gene: TRBV3-1/TRBV3-2
clone size: .
J gene: TRBJ2-7
CDR3 protein: CASSQVESSYEQYF
CDR3 DNA: TGTGCCAGCAGCCAAGTCGAGAGCTCCTACGAGCAGTACTTC

D gene: .
V gene: TRBV7-9
clone size: .
J gene: TRBJ1-5
CDR3 protein: CASSASQYAQPQHF
CDR3 DNA: TGTGCCAGCAGCGCATCACAATACGCTCAGCCCCAGCATTTT

D gene: TRBD1
V gene: TRBV6-5
clone size: .
J gene: TRBJ2-3
CDR3 protein: CASSYSSQGANTQYF
CDR3 DNA: TGTGCCAGCAGTTACTCAAGTCAGGGGGCTAATACGCAGTATTTT

D gene: .
V gene: TRBV19
clone size: .
J gene: TRBJ2-3
CDR3 protein: CASSTSTGFTDTQYF
CDR3 DNA: TGTGCCAGTAGTACCTCGACTGGATTCACAGATACGCAGTATTTT

D gene: .
V gene: TRBV4-3
clone size: .
J gene: TRBJ2-3
CDR3 protein: CASSQETDTQYF
CDR3 DNA: TGCGCCAGCAGCCAAGAAACAGATACGCAGTATTTT

D gene: .
V gene: TRBV28
clone size: once
J gene: TRBJ1-1
CDR3 protein: CASSLRQGTTQGTEAFF
CDR3 DNA: TGTGCCAGCAGTTTACGGCAAGGGACAACCCAGGGCACTGAAGCTTTCTTT

D gene: TRBD2
V gene: TRBV7-3
clone size: once
J gene: TRBJ2-4
CDR3 protein: CASSPSGRWGHLLAKNIQYF
CDR3 DNA: TGTGCCAGCAGCCCCAGCGGGAGATGGGGACATCTCCTAGCCAAAAACATTCAGTACTTC

D gene: .
V gene: TRBV29-1
clone size: .
J gene: TRBJ2-5
CDR3 protein: CSVRIRAGETQYF
CDR3 DNA: TGCAGCGTTCGTATCAGGGCGGGGGAGACCCAGTACTTC

D gene: .
V gene: TRBV5-1
clone size: .
J gene: TRBJ2-6
CDR3 protein: CASSLAPGANVLTF
CDR3 DNA: TGCGCCAGCAGCTTGGCCCCCGGGGCCAACGTCCTGACTTTC

D gene: .
V gene: TRBV28
clone size: .
J gene: TRBJ1-4
CDR3 protein: CASSLSPGGVEKLFF
CDR3 DNA: TGTGCCAGCAGTTTATCTCCTGGGGGGGTTGAAAAACTGTTTTTT

D gene: TRBD1
V gene: TRBV30
clone size: .
J gene: TRBJ1-4
CDR3 protein: CAWSTGVQEKLFF
CDR3 DNA: TGTGCCTGGTCGACAGGGGTTCAAGAAAAACTGTTTTTT

D gene: TRBD2
V gene: TRBV29-1
clone size: .
J gene: TRBJ2-2
CDR3 protein: CSVLAGEGTGELFF
CDR3 DNA: TGCAGCGTGCTAGCGGGAGAAGGAACCGGGGAGCTGTTTTTT

D gene: .
V gene: TRBV6-5
clone size: .
J gene: TRBJ1-1
CDR3 protein: CASTRGVNTEAFF
CDR3 DNA: TGTGCCAGCACGAGAGGGGTGAACACTGAAGCTTTCTTT

D gene: TRBD1
V gene: TRBV6-7
clone size: .
J gene: TRBJ1-3
CDR3 protein: CASSYSPSQTRDRKPNVSGNTIYF
CDR3 DNA: TGTGCCAGCAGTTACTCACCTTCGCAAACCCGGGACAGAAAACCTAACGTCTCTGGAAACACCATATATTTT

D gene: .
V gene: TRBV3-1/TRBV3-2
clone size: .
J gene: TRBJ1-2
CDR3 protein: CASSLFAGNRDGYTF
CDR3 DNA: TGTGCCAGCAGCCTTTTTGCGGGGAATCGTGATGGCTACACCTTC

D gene: TRBD2
V gene: TRBV27
clone size: .
J gene: TRBJ2-7
CDR3 protein: CASSPVGGTSGLGYEQYF
CDR3 DNA: TGTGCCAGCAGCCCCGTGGGCGGGACTAGCGGGTTGGGGTACGAGCAGTACTTC

D gene: TRBD2
V gene: TRBV3-1/TRBV3-2
clone size: once
J gene: TRBJ2-3
CDR3 protein: CASSPYPSGSRDTQYF
CDR3 DNA: TGTGCCAGCAGCCCCTACCCTAGCGGGAGCAGAGATACGCAGTATTTT

D gene: .
V gene: TRBV18
clone size: .
J gene: TRBJ1-5
CDR3 protein: CASSQGPYSNQPQHF
CDR3 DNA: TGTGCCAGCTCACAAGGACCTTATAGCAATCAGCCCCAGCATTTT

D gene: .
V gene: TRBV6-5
clone size: .
J gene: TRBJ1-1
CDR3 protein: CASSYGGLNTEAFF
CDR3 DNA: TGTGCCAGCAGTTACGGGGGGCTGAACACTGAAGCTTTCTTT

D gene: .
V gene: TRBV18
clone size: few
J gene: TRBJ1-4
CDR3 protein: CASSPGLGWYEKLFF
CDR3 DNA: TGTGCCAGCTCACCCGGTTTAGGGTGGTATGAAAAACTGTTTTTT

D gene: TRBD2
V gene: TRBV2
clone size: .
J gene: TRBJ2-7
CDR3 protein: CASSDPPAGEYEQYF
CDR3 DNA: TGTGCCAGCAGTGACCCTCCTGCGGGAGAGTACGAGCAGTACTTC

D gene: .
V gene: TRBV3-1/TRBV3-2
clone size: once
J gene: TRBJ1-1
CDR3 protein: CASSQDRASQVFF
CDR3 DNA: TGTGCCAGCAGCCAAGACAGGGCGTCACAAGTTTTCTTT

D gene: .
V gene: TRBV18
clone size: .
J gene: TRBJ2-2
CDR3 protein: CASSPPTGGNTGELFF
CDR3 DNA: TGTGCCAGCTCACCGCCAACCGGGGGTAACACCGGGGAGCTGTTTTTT

D gene: .
V gene: TRBV5-1
clone size: .
J gene: TRBJ2-2
CDR3 protein: CASSLLGSNTGELFF
CDR3 DNA: TGCGCCAGCAGCCTGCTCGGGAGCAACACCGGGGAGCTGTTTTTT

D gene: .
V gene: TRBV5-1
clone size: .
J gene: TRBJ2-5
CDR3 protein: CASSFGGGSGETQYF
CDR3 DNA: TGCGCCAGCAGCTTCGGGGGAGGAAGCGGGGAGACCCAGTACTTC

D gene: .
V gene: TRBV5-1
clone size: .
J gene: TRBJ2-1
CDR3 protein: CASSYGEADEQFF
CDR3 DNA: TGCGCCAGCAGCTACGGCGAAGCCGATGAGCAGTTCTTC

D gene: .
V gene: TRBV5-1
clone size: .
J gene: TRBJ1-2
CDR3 protein: CASSFQRDYGYTF
CDR3 DNA: TGCGCCAGCAGCTTTCAGCGGGACTATGGCTACACCTTC

D gene: .
V gene: TRBV3-1/TRBV3-2
clone size: .
J gene: TRBJ2-1
CDR3 protein: CASSKNLGIFDEQFF
CDR3 DNA: TGTGCCAGCAGCAAAAACCTCGGGATTTTCGATGAGCAGTTCTTC

D gene: .
V gene: TRBV6-6
clone size: .
J gene: TRBJ2-6
CDR3 protein: CASSYSGANVLTF
CDR3 DNA: TGTGCCAGCAGTTACTCTGGGGCCAACGTCCTGACTTTC

D gene: .
V gene: TRBV9
clone size: .
J gene: TRBJ1-3
CDR3 protein: CASSVGSASGNTIYF
CDR3 DNA: TGTGCCAGCAGCGTAGGGTCAGCCTCTGGAAACACCATATATTTT

D gene: .
V gene: TRBV30
clone size: .
J gene: TRBJ1-5
CDR3 protein: CAWTEGESSNQPQHF
CDR3 DNA: TGTGCCTGGACGGAGGGGGAGAGTAGCAATCAGCCCCAGCATTTT

D gene: .
V gene: TRBV5-4
clone size: .
J gene: TRBJ1-1
CDR3 protein: CASSMAWGGITEAFF
CDR3 DNA: TGTGCCAGCAGCATGGCGTGGGGGGGAATCACTGAAGCTTTCTTT